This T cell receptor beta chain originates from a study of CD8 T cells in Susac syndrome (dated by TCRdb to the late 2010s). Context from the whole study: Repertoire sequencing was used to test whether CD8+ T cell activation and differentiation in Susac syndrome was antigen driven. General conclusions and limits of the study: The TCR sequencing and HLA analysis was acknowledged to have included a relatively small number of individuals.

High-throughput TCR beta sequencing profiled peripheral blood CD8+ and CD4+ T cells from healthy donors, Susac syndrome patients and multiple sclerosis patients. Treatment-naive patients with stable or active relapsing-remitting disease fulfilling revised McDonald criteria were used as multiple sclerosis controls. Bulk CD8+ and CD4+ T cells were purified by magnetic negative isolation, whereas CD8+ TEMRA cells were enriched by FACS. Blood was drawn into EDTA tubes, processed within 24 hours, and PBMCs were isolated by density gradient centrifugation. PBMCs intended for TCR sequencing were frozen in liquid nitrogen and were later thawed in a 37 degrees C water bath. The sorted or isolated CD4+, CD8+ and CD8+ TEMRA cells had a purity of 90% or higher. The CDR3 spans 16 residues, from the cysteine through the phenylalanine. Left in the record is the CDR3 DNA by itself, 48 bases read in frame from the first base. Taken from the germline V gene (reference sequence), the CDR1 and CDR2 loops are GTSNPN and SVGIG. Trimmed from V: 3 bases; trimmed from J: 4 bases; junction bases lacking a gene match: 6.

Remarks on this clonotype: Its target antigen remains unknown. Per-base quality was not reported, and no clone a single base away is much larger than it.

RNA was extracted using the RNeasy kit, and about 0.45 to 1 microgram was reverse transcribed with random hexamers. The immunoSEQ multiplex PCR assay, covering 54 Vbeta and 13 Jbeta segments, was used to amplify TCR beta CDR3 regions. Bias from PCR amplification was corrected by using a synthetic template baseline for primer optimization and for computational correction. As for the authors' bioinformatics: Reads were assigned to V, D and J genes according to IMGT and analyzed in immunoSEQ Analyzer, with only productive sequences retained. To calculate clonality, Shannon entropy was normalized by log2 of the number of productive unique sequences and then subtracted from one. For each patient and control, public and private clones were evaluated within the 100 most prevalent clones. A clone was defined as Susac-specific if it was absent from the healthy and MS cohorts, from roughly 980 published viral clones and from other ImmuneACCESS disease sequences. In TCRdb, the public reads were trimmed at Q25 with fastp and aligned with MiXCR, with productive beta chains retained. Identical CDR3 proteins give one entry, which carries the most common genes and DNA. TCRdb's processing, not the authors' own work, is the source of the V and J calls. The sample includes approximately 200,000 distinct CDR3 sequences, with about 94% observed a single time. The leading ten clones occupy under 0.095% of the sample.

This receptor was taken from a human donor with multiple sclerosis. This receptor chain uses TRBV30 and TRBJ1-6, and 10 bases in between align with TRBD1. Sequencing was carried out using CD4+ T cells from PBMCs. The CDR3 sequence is CAWRGWTGGYNSPLHF. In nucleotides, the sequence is TGTGCCTGGAGGGGGTGGACAGGGGGATATAATTCACCCCTCCACTTT.